The entry below gives a single TCR beta chain sequence along with its context. Only in-frame clones appear in the TCRdb table, and some are missing; sequencing was by immunoSEQ multiplex PCR. The sample lists approximately 170,000 clones; roughly 90% were seen once. This CDR3 comprises 17 residues. Looked up from germline, CDR1 is LGHNA and CDR2 is YSLEER. V dropped 0 bases and J dropped 0; count of bases not matched to a gene: 3. The data belong to a study of blood T cell repertoires in COVID-19. Whole-study context: Acute-phase and convalescent COVID-19 samples originated in the United States, Italy and Spain.

Sample: peripheral blood. The chain has TRBV4-3 and TRBJ1-1; 11 nucleotides align to TRBD1. The clonotype was recovered from a man between 60 and 75 years old with acute or convalescent COVID-19. The CDR3 loop reads CASSQEGTGGMNTEAFF. The CDR3 DNA sequence: TGCGCCAGCAGCCAAGAAGGGACAGGGGGAATGAACACTGAAGCTTTCTTT.